These 17 T cell receptor beta chains originate from one sample sequenced in a study of T cell responses to AZD1222 COVID-19 vaccine. The protocol was immunoSEQ multiplex PCR, while the TCRdb copy is restricted to in-frame clones and leaves out a portion. There are tens of thousands of clones in the sample; about 92% occur only once, and roughly 4.8% lies in the top ten. The sequencing used peripheral blood, collected 28 days after the second AZD1222 dose. The receptors here all came from an adult who received the AZD1222 COVID-19 vaccine.

The gene calls are TRBV29-1 and TRBJ2-7; the D is unclear. The V gene lost 1 base and the J gene lost 2 bases, with 12 bases spanning the gap. CDR1 is SQVTM, CDR2 ANQGSEA, per germline. This CDR3 is built from 14 residues. CDR3 sequence (DNA): TGCAGCGTTGAAGGATCGGACCCTCCCTACGAGCAGTACTTC. The encoded protein is CSVEGSDPPYEQYF.

V usage is TRBV19 and J usage is TRBJ1-5; the match to TRBD1 covers 8 bases. CDR1 is LNHDA and CDR2 is SQIVND in the germline V gene (reference sequence). The CDR3 contains 15 residues. V lost 6 bases and J lost 4; bases outside the gene matches: 8. Here the CDR3 reads CASSTNQGANQPQHF. The CDR3 DNA reads as TGTGCCAGTAGCACTAATCAGGGGGCAAATCAGCCCCAGCATTTT.

The table lists this clone with a count of one. The V call is TRBV10-3, the J call TRBJ1-3; no firm D call. Trimming took 5 bases from V and 0 from J, leaving 8 bases between them. The CDR3 contains 14 residues. Germline V gives CDR1 ENHRY, CDR2 SYGVKD. The CDR3 sequence: CAISWSVSGNTIYF. The CDR3 DNA reads TGTGCCATCAGTTGGTCTGTCTCTGGAAACACCATATATTTT.

This rearrangement joins TRBV7-8 to TRBJ2-7; a possible D gene is TRBD2 (6 bases). Trimming left V 2 bases short and J 4 bases short, with 21 bases between. The CDR3 totals 17 residues. The germline V gene encodes CDR1 SGHVS and CDR2 FQNEAQ. CDR3 sequence (DNA): TGTGCCAGCAGCTTAAGGAGGCCCGGGAGCTATCCTTACGAGCAGTACTTC. This encodes CASSLRRPGSYPYEQYF.

This CDR3 reads CASSLGAGEYNEQFF. Here the CDR3 DNA reads TGTGCCAGCAGCTTAGGAGCCGGAGAGTACAATGAGCAGTTCTTC. V usage is TRBV11-3 and J usage is TRBJ2-1; D is unresolved. The CDR3 contains 15 residues. CDR1 and CDR2 (germline): SGHNT, YENEEA. The V end was cut by 1 base, the J end by 4 bases, with 11 bases between.

This clone was observed a single time. CDR3 sequence (DNA): TGTGCCAGCAGCTTCAACAGGCCCCCGTTGGAAAAACTGTTTTTT. Its protein is CASSFNRPPLEKLFF. The chain has TRBV14 and TRBJ1-4, with TRBD1 as a possible D gene (5 bases). V was cut by 5 bases and J by 8 bases, with 18 bases left in between. CDR1 and CDR2 (germline): SGHDN, FVKESK. The length of the CDR3 is 15 residues.

The J gene is TRBJ2-1, the V gene TRBV20-1; D is ambiguous. The CDR3 covers 15 residues. V was pared by 3 bases and J by 2 bases, with 14 bases between. Germline-derived CDR1 and CDR2 are DFQATT and SNEGSKA (reference sequence). The CDR3: CSASALPDPYNEQFF. CDR3 bases: TGCAGTGCTAGTGCCTTACCGGATCCCTACAATGAGCAGTTCTTC.

The chain links TRBV29-1 to TRBJ1-4; D call uncertain. The CDR3 covers 12 residues. In germline, CDR1 is SQVTM, CDR2 ANQGSEA. The V and J ends lost 7 bases and 2 bases respectively, with 8 bases between them. DNA of the CDR3: TGCAGCGCTAGGGTGACTAATGAAAAACTGTTTTTT. It specifies CSARVTNEKLFF. Complete variable domain (other parts from reference TRBV29-1 and TRBJ1-4): SAVISQKPSRDICQRGTSLTIQCQVDSQVTMMFWYRQQPGQSLTLIATANQGSEATYESGFVIDKFPISRPNLTFSTLTVSNMSPEDSSIYLCSARVTNEKLFFGSGTQLSVL.

CDR3 bases: TGTGCCAGCAGCCCCGTTAGCGGGAGTGGGAAAGATACGCAGTATTTT. Residues: CASSPVSGSGKDTQYF. This chain connects TRBV7-3 to TRBJ2-3; 9 bases are shared with TRBD2. With V trimmed by 5 bases and J by 5 bases, 11 bases remained unmatched. The CDR3 is made up of 16 amino acids. Germline CDR1 is SGHTA and CDR2 is FQGTGA.

The genes are TRBV2 and TRBJ1-4; 10 bases are a match to TRBD1. The germline V gene has CDR1 SNHLY and CDR2 FYNNEI. CDR3 length equals 16 residues. J lost 1 base, V lost 6 bases, and 5 bases had no gene match. This chain's CDR3 is CASSPGQGITNEKLFF. CDR3 nucleotide sequence: TGTGCCAGCAGCCCGGGACAGGGGATAACTAATGAAAAACTGTTTTTT.

The chain joins TRBV11-3 to TRBJ2-5; 10 bases match TRBD2. Losses at the gene ends were 5 bases for V and 2 bases for J; bases not matched to a gene: 8. The germline gives CDR1 SGHNT, CDR2 YENEEA. The CDR3 covers 16 residues. For the CDR3, the DNA is TGTGCCAGCAGCATAGGAGGGACTAGCGATCAAGAGACCCAGTACTTC. It is translated as CASSIGGTSDQETQYF.

The chain couples TRBV27 to TRBJ2-7, with TRBD2 as a possible D gene (6 bases). The V end was cut by 1 base, the J end by 1 base, with 8 bases between. The germline gives CDR1 MNHEY, CDR2 SMNVEV (reference sequence). This CDR3 spans 14 amino acids. The CDR3 DNA is TGTGCCAGCAGTTTATTAGCGGAGTCCTACGAGCAGTACTTC. This encodes CASSLLAESYEQYF.

The gene calls are TRBV6-5 and TRBJ2-2; D is ambiguous. With 8 bases removed from V and 1 base from J, the gap between germline ends came to 5 bases. This CDR3 is 12 amino acids long. Germline V lookup: CDR1 MNHEY, CDR2 SVGAGI. CDR3 in amino acids: CASGENTGELFF. The CDR3 region has the DNA TGTGCCAGCGGGGAGAACACCGGGGAGCTGTTTTTT.

This chain joins TRBV27 and TRBJ2-7; 7 bases line up with TRBD1. The junction had 2 bases not matched to a gene; V was cut back by 3 bases and J by 6 bases. The length of the CDR3 is 12 residues. The V gene's germline CDR1 is MNHEY and CDR2 SMNVEV (reference sequence). In DNA form, the CDR3 reads TGTGCCAGCAGTTTTTCAGGGGGCGAGCAGTACTTC. It yields the protein CASSFSGGEQYF.

The chain has TRBV27 and TRBJ2-3; 11 bases match TRBD2. Germline V lookup: CDR1 MNHEY, CDR2 SMNVEV (reference sequence). Losses at the gene ends were 6 bases for V and 1 base for J; bases not matched to a gene: 12. The CDR3 consists of 18 residues. CDR3 region: CASRPGWIAGGRTDTQYF. CDR3 bases: TGTGCCAGCAGGCCGGGTTGGATAGCGGGAGGGCGCACAGATACGCAGTATTTT.

The chain links TRBV29-1 to TRBJ1-2, with no clear D. Germline V gene data show CDR1 as SQVTM and CDR2 as ANQGSEA. CDR3 length equals 11 residues. The DNA for the CDR3 is TGCAGTGCCGGGCAGACCGATGGCTACACCTTC. Translated, it gives CSAGQTDGYTF.

The chain combines TRBV19 with TRBJ2-1; D remains unclear. The V end was cut by 9 bases, the J end by 3 bases, with 12 bases between. The CDR3 covers 13 residues. Germline V gene data show CDR1 as LNHDA and CDR2 as SQIVND (reference sequence). The CDR3 loop is CASGEGRYNEQFF. CDR3 in DNA: TGTGCCAGCGGAGAAGGTCGCTACAATGAGCAGTTCTTC.